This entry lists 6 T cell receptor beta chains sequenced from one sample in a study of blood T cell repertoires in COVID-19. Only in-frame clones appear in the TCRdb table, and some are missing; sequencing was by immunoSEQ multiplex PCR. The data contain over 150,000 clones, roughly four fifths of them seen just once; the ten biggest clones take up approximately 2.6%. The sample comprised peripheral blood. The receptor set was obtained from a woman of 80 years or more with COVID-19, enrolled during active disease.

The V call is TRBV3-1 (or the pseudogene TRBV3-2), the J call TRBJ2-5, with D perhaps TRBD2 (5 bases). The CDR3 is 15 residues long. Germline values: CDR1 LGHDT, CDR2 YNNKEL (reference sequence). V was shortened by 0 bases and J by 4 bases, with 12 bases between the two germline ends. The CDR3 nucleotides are TGTGCCAGCAGCCAAGATCCGGCGGGCCGAGAGACCCAGTACTTC. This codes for CASSQDPAGRETQYF.

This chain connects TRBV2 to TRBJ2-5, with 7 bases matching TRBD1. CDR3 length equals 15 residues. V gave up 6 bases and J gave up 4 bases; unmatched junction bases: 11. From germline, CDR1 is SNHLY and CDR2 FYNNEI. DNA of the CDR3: TGTGCCAGCAGCTCTGATCAGGCAGGGGGAGAGACCCAGTACTTC. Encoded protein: CASSSDQAGGETQYF.

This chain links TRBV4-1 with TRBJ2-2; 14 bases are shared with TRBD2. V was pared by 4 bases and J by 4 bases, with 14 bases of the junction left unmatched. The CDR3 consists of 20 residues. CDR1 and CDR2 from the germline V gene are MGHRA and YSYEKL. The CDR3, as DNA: TGCGCCAGCAGCCGTACCCGACTAGCGGGAGGGTCGAGGAGCACCGGGGAGCTGTTTTTT. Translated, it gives CASSRTRLAGGSRSTGELFF.

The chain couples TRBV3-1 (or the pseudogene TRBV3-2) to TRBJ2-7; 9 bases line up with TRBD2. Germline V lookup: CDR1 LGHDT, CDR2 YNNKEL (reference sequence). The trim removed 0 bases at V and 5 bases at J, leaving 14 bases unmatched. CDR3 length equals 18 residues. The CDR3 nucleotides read TGTGCCAGCAGCCAAGATCCCCTTGGGCGGGAGGGCCTGAACGAGCAGTACTTC. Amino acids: CASSQDPLGREGLNEQYF.

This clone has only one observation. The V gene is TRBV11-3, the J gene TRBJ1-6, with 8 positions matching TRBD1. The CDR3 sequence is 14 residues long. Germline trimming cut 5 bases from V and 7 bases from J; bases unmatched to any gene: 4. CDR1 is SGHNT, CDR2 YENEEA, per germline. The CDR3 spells CASSGGQGNSPLHF. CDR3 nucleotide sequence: TGTGCCAGCAGCGGTGGACAGGGAAATTCACCCCTCCACTTT.

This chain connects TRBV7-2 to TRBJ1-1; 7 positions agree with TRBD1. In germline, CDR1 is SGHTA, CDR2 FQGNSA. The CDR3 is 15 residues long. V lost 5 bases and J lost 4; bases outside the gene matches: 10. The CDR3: CASSPSGTEFTEAFF. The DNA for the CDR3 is TGTGCCAGCAGCCCCTCCGGGACAGAATTCACTGAAGCTTTCTTT.